These T cell receptor beta chains were read from a single sample in a study of technical replicates of blood from several donors. The protocol was immunoSEQ multiplex PCR, while the TCRdb copy is restricted to in-frame clones and leaves out a portion. The sample gives about 78,000 clones, about 92% of which show up once; around 0.43% is in the top ten. Material for sequencing was T cells isolated from PBMCs. Every receptor here comes from a human donor in good health. CDR3s include the opening cysteine and the closing phenylalanine or tryptophan. A D gene is named only where the DNA matches it firmly. Clone size is given for some rows only: seen once, a few or many times, or a class if the clone is expanded.

d_gene: TRBD1; v_gene: TRBV6-5; abundance: NA; j_gene: TRBJ1-1; CDR3nt: TGTGCCAGCAGCCTTATTACAGGGGCCGGGGAAGCTTTCTTT; CDR3aa: CASSLITGAGEAFF
d_gene: NA; v_gene: TRBV7-9; abundance: NA; j_gene: TRBJ2-7; CDR3nt: TGTGCCAGCAGCTTAGATATCAATCCGAATTATCAAGCTCCCGAGCAGTACTTC; CDR3aa: CASSLDINPNYQAPEQYF
d_gene: TRBD1; v_gene: TRBV7-2; abundance: NA; j_gene: TRBJ2-1; CDR3nt: TGTGCCAGCAGCTTAGAGACAGGGAAGGGTGAGCAGTTCTTC; CDR3aa: CASSLETGKGEQFF
d_gene: NA; v_gene: TRBV2; abundance: NA; j_gene: TRBJ2-2; CDR3nt: TGTGCCAGCATGGGGGCCTCGAACACCGGGGAGCTGTTTTTT; CDR3aa: CASMGASNTGELFF
d_gene: TRBD1; v_gene: TRBV27; abundance: NA; j_gene: TRBJ2-7; CDR3nt: TGTGCCAGCAGTTCGAGCCCCGGGACAGGACTCTACGAGCAGTACTTC; CDR3aa: CASSSSPGTGLYEQYF
d_gene: NA; v_gene: TRBV5-1; abundance: few; j_gene: TRBJ2-7; CDR3nt: TGCGCCAGCAGCTTGGTAACAGGGTACGAGCAGTACTTC; CDR3aa: CASSLVTGYEQYF
d_gene: TRBD1; v_gene: TRBV30; abundance: NA; j_gene: TRBJ2-7; CDR3nt: TGTGCCTGGAGGGGGACAGGGCCCTACGAGCAGTACTTC; CDR3aa: CAWRGTGPYEQYF
d_gene: TRBD2; v_gene: TRBV19; abundance: NA; j_gene: TRBJ2-1; CDR3nt: TGTGCCAGTAGTTGGACTAGTGGCAATGAGCAGTTCTTC; CDR3aa: CASSWTSGNEQFF
d_gene: NA; v_gene: TRBV7-9; abundance: NA; j_gene: TRBJ2-7; CDR3nt: TGTGCCAGCAGCTTACTAGGGGGGGCCACTACGCTTGAGCAGTACTTC; CDR3aa: CASSLLGGATTLEQYF
d_gene: TRBD2; v_gene: TRBV11-2; abundance: NA; j_gene: TRBJ2-7; CDR3nt: TGTGCCAGCAGCCTACTAGCGGGAGGGCCCTACGAGCAGTACTTC; CDR3aa: CASSLLAGGPYEQYF
d_gene: NA; v_gene: TRBV4-2; abundance: NA; j_gene: TRBJ2-2; CDR3nt: TGTGCCAGCAGCCAAGATGAGCGGCGCACCGGGGAGCTGTTTTTT; CDR3aa: CASSQDERRTGELFF
d_gene: NA; v_gene: TRBV30; abundance: NA; j_gene: TRBJ2-7; CDR3nt: TGTGCCTGGAGTATTGGCAGGGACAACGAGCAGTACTTC; CDR3aa: CAWSIGRDNEQYF
d_gene: TRBD2; v_gene: TRBV7-3; abundance: NA; j_gene: TRBJ2-1; CDR3nt: TGTGCCAGCTCCCTTGGACTAGCGGCATACAATGAGCAGTTCTTC; CDR3aa: CASSLGLAAYNEQFF
d_gene: TRBD2; v_gene: TRBV7-3; abundance: NA; j_gene: TRBJ2-3; CDR3nt: TGTGCCAGCAGTTTTGGACTAGCGAACACAGATACGCAGTATTTT; CDR3aa: CASSFGLANTDTQYF
d_gene: NA; v_gene: TRBV7-9; abundance: NA; j_gene: TRBJ1-1; CDR3nt: TGTGCCAGCAGCTTATCTGGGGGGATGAACACTGAAGCTTTCTTT; CDR3aa: CASSLSGGMNTEAFF
d_gene: NA; v_gene: TRBV5-1; abundance: once; j_gene: TRBJ2-3; CDR3nt: TGCGCCAGCAGCTTGGCACTAGGACCAGATACGCAGTATTTT; CDR3aa: CASSLALGPDTQYF
d_gene: NA; v_gene: TRBV27; abundance: NA; j_gene: TRBJ2-7; CDR3nt: TGTGCCAGCAGTCAGTACAGGGAGAGCGAGCAGTACTTC; CDR3aa: CASSQYRESEQYF
d_gene: NA; v_gene: TRBV27; abundance: NA; j_gene: TRBJ2-7; CDR3nt: TGTGCCACCTCAGGCGGGGAATCTTACGAGCAGTACTTC; CDR3aa: CATSGGESYEQYF
d_gene: NA; v_gene: TRBV25-1; abundance: NA; j_gene: TRBJ2-1; CDR3nt: TGTGCCAGCAGTGAAGGGGGACAATCCAATGAGCAGTTCTTC; CDR3aa: CASSEGGQSNEQFF
d_gene: NA; v_gene: TRBV4-2; abundance: NA; j_gene: TRBJ1-5; CDR3nt: TGTGCCAGCAGCCAAGAAGAGGATGTCAATCAGCCCCAGCATTTT; CDR3aa: CASSQEEDVNQPQHF
d_gene: NA; v_gene: TRBV10-3; abundance: once; j_gene: TRBJ2-2; CDR3nt: TGTGCCATCACTTGGGCCGCAGGCGGGGAGCTGTTTTTT; CDR3aa: CAITWAAGGELFF
d_gene: NA; v_gene: TRBV7-3; abundance: NA; j_gene: TRBJ2-3; CDR3nt: TGTGCCAGCCGGGACTCGAGCACAGATACGCAGTATTTT; CDR3aa: CASRDSSTDTQYF
d_gene: TRBD2; v_gene: TRBV6-7; abundance: NA; j_gene: TRBJ2-3; CDR3nt: TGTGCCAGCAGTTGCGGCGGGGAGCTAGCGGGAGTGAAGACGCAGTATTTT; CDR3aa: CASSCGGELAGVKTQYF
d_gene: NA; v_gene: TRBV5-1; abundance: NA; j_gene: TRBJ2-7; CDR3nt: TGCGCCAGCAGCGTGGGAGGAAGGGGGTCCGACGAGCAGTACTTC; CDR3aa: CASSVGGRGSDEQYF
d_gene: TRBD2; v_gene: TRBV29-1; abundance: NA; j_gene: TRBJ2-7; CDR3nt: TGCAGCGTTGGACTAGCGGGGATCTACGAGCAGTACTTC; CDR3aa: CSVGLAGIYEQYF
d_gene: NA; v_gene: TRBV9; abundance: once; j_gene: TRBJ2-7; CDR3nt: TGTGCCAGCAGCGTAAGGTCGGGTCTGGAGCAGTACTTC; CDR3aa: CASSVRSGLEQYF
d_gene: NA; v_gene: TRBV7-2; abundance: NA; j_gene: TRBJ2-2; CDR3nt: TGTGCCAGCAGCTTCTCTCTGACAGCCGGGGAGCTGTTTTTT; CDR3aa: CASSFSLTAGELFF
d_gene: NA; v_gene: TRBV5-6; abundance: NA; j_gene: TRBJ2-3; CDR3nt: TGTGCCAGCAGCTCCTTAAGCGGAGGGGTCACAGATACGCAGTATTTT; CDR3aa: CASSSLSGGVTDTQYF
d_gene: TRBD2; v_gene: TRBV27; abundance: NA; j_gene: TRBJ2-1; CDR3nt: TGTGCCAGCAGTCCCATAGCGGGAGTAGGCTATGAGCAGTTCTTC; CDR3aa: CASSPIAGVGYEQFF
d_gene: TRBD1; v_gene: TRBV6-1; abundance: NA; j_gene: TRBJ1-1; CDR3nt: TGTGCCAGCAGTGATAAGGGGGCCAGTGGGGCTTTCTTT; CDR3aa: CASSDKGASGAFF
d_gene: TRBD2; v_gene: TRBV9; abundance: NA; j_gene: TRBJ2-3; CDR3nt: TGTGCCAGCAGCGTAGGGGCGGGAGGGCTGAGGACAGATACGCAGTATTTT; CDR3aa: CASSVGAGGLRTDTQYF
d_gene: TRBD2; v_gene: TRBV7-2; abundance: NA; j_gene: TRBJ2-3; CDR3nt: TGTGCCAGCAGCTTAGCGGGAGGGTTTGCAGATACGCAGTATTTT; CDR3aa: CASSLAGGFADTQYF
d_gene: TRBD1; v_gene: TRBV30; abundance: NA; j_gene: TRBJ1-4; CDR3nt: TGTGCCTGGAGGTGGACAGGGAATGAAAAACTGTTTTTT; CDR3aa: CAWRWTGNEKLFF
d_gene: NA; v_gene: TRBV7-2; abundance: NA; j_gene: TRBJ1-5; CDR3nt: TGTGCCAGCAGCTTAGATATCGGACATAACCAGCCCCAGCATTTT; CDR3aa: CASSLDIGHNQPQHF
d_gene: NA; v_gene: TRBV19; abundance: NA; j_gene: TRBJ2-2; CDR3nt: TGTGCCAGTAGTATCCAGGGGGGGAACACCGGGGAGCTGTTTTTT; CDR3aa: CASSIQGGNTGELFF
d_gene: NA; v_gene: TRBV6-1; abundance: NA; j_gene: TRBJ2-7; CDR3nt: TGTGCCAGCACCCCGACAGACTCCTACGAGCAGTACTTC; CDR3aa: CASTPTDSYEQYF
d_gene: NA; v_gene: TRBV6-5; abundance: NA; j_gene: TRBJ2-7; CDR3nt: TGTGCCAGCAGTTACTCGACTAGGACTGGCTACGAGCAGTACTTC; CDR3aa: CASSYSTRTGYEQYF
d_gene: NA; v_gene: TRBV28; abundance: NA; j_gene: TRBJ1-3; CDR3nt: TGTGCCAGCAGTTTATGGAAGGAGAACACCATATATTTT; CDR3aa: CASSLWKENTIYF
d_gene: NA; v_gene: TRBV27; abundance: NA; j_gene: TRBJ1-3; CDR3nt: TGTGCCAGCAGCCAGGGTTTCGGAAACACCATATATTTT; CDR3aa: CASSQGFGNTIYF
d_gene: NA; v_gene: TRBV29-1; abundance: NA; j_gene: TRBJ2-1; CDR3nt: TGCAGCGTTGAAGATCCGAGGCAACTGAGTTACAATGAGCAGTTCTTC; CDR3aa: CSVEDPRQLSYNEQFF
d_gene: NA; v_gene: TRBV23-1; abundance: NA; j_gene: TRBJ2-1; CDR3nt: TGCGCCAGCGCTCCCCGGGACACTTACAATGAGCAGTTCTTC; CDR3aa: CASAPRDTYNEQFF
d_gene: TRBD1; v_gene: TRBV10-3; abundance: NA; j_gene: TRBJ1-2; CDR3nt: TGTGCCATCAGTGAACCAGGGGGCCCCGCCAGGGTCGGCTACACCTTC; CDR3aa: CAISEPGGPARVGYTF
d_gene: TRBD1; v_gene: TRBV5-6; abundance: NA; j_gene: TRBJ1-2; CDR3nt: TGTGCCAGCAGCTTAGACAGGGACTATGGCTACACCTTC; CDR3aa: CASSLDRDYGYTF
d_gene: NA; v_gene: TRBV19; abundance: NA; j_gene: TRBJ2-7; CDR3nt: TGTGCCAGTAGTATAGGAGGGTCCTACGAGCAGTACTTC; CDR3aa: CASSIGGSYEQYF
d_gene: NA; v_gene: TRBV28; abundance: NA; j_gene: TRBJ2-7; CDR3nt: TGTGCCAGCAGTTTCCCCTCGGCAGGAACCTACGAGCAGTACTTC; CDR3aa: CASSFPSAGTYEQYF
d_gene: TRBD1; v_gene: TRBV6-5; abundance: NA; j_gene: TRBJ1-4; CDR3nt: TGTGCCAGCAGCACAGGGGAAGATGAAAAACTGTTTTTT; CDR3aa: CASSTGEDEKLFF
d_gene: NA; v_gene: TRBV6-5; abundance: NA; j_gene: TRBJ2-1; CDR3nt: TGTGCCAGCAGTTCCGGGACTGGGAACAATGAGCAGTTCTTC; CDR3aa: CASSSGTGNNEQFF
d_gene: NA; v_gene: TRBV18; abundance: NA; j_gene: TRBJ1-2; CDR3nt: TGTGCCAGCTCACCGATGGTAGGGGCGGAGGGCTACACCTTC; CDR3aa: CASSPMVGAEGYTF
d_gene: TRBD1; v_gene: TRBV11-2; abundance: NA; j_gene: TRBJ1-1; CDR3nt: TGTGCCAGCAGCTTACACGGAGGGGGCCACACTGAAGCTTTCTTT; CDR3aa: CASSLHGGGHTEAFF
d_gene: NA; v_gene: TRBV30; abundance: NA; j_gene: TRBJ1-1; CDR3nt: TGTGCCTGGTCACAGCTGAACACTGAAGCTTTCTTT; CDR3aa: CAWSQLNTEAFF
d_gene: NA; v_gene: TRBV5-6; abundance: NA; j_gene: TRBJ1-1; CDR3nt: TGTGCCAGCAGCTTGTCGGGGGGCACTGAAGCTTTCTTT; CDR3aa: CASSLSGGTEAFF